This T cell receptor (beta chain) was captured by sequencing in a study of T-cell memory formation after mild COVID-19. Study-level results: Contracting CD4+ clones were located mainly in CM and EM, and CD8+ clones in EMRA. Balance between CD4 and CD8 was seen in clones contracting day 15 to 85, and a CD4+ lean was seen in later expanders.

MiXCR, run by TCRdb on the 5' RACE reads, gives a single entry per CDR3 protein. The sample lists over 300,000 distinct CDR3 sequences; more than 20% were seen once. As for this clonotype: Its antigen is not identified.

Looked up from germline, CDR1 is MGHRA and CDR2 is YSYEKL. V was shortened by 2 bases and J by 2 bases, with 19 bases between the two germline ends. This CDR3 comprises 17 residues. The sequence derives from a young man who had mild COVID-19 (a few samples of this study predate the infection). Cell type and time point are not known. The sequenced sample consisted of PBMCs or a T cell subset sorted from them (not recorded which). The rearrangement joins TRBV4-1 to TRBJ2-7, with D possibly TRBD1 on 5 matching bases. The CDR3 region is CASSQQERGQAPYEQYF. In DNA, the CDR3 is TGCGCCAGCAGCCAACAAGAAAGGGGCCAGGCCCCCTACGAGCAGTACTTC.